The sequence of this T cell receptor (beta chain) was determined in a study of blood T cell repertoires in COVID-19 (dated by TCRdb to about 2020). Broadly, across the study: Collaborator samples came from the United States, Italy and Spain and covered acute and convalescent phases of COVID-19. The prospective study material was composed of cDNA or gDNA derived from T cells, B-cell-depleted T cells, or PBMCs. Deeply sampled blood TCRbeta repertoires from subjects exposed to, actively infected with, or recovered from COVID-19 were included in the dataset. The repertoires were released in a freely available public database intended as a resource for research on the immune response to SARS-CoV-2. Samples were obtained from the ongoing ImmuneRACE study (first 160 participants) and from some 1,300 subjects provided by 6 global collaborators. A de-identified subject ID, COVID-19 status, age in years and sex were almost always included in the sample metadata. HLA class I and class II types, where available, came from metadata supplied by the sample provider rather than from assay-based typing. Study-level results and caveats: The quantity of clinical and demographic metadata differed by source and by participant and was supplied without curation.

The immunoSEQ Assay, a bias-controlled multiplex PCR, was used to amplify TCRbeta CDR3 regions from genomic DNA. As for how the authors treated the data: Nucleated cell counts per sample were estimated from amplification of reference gene primers within the assay. To quantify the absolute abundance of each unique TCRbeta CDR3 rearrangement, sequence reads were collapsed and filtered. For each sample, productive Simpson clonality was calculated as the square root of Simpson's diversity index across productive rearrangements. Drawn from immuneACCESS, this table holds only the in-frame rearrangements with V and J called that TCRdb kept. Clones are partly lost; checked studies trace under half to an unresolved V gene and leave the rest unexplained. V, J and clone size are taken as reported in that table, and D and trimming were inferred from the DNA itself. For this sample there are roughly 34,000 clones; about 90% appear just once. Of the sample, about a tenth is held by the ten largest clones.

Collaborating institutions collected whole blood in K2EDTA tubes following their own protocols. For TCRbeta analysis, collaborators shipped samples in one of three forms: frozen whole blood, isolated PBMCs, or DNA extracted from either of those sample types. V loses 5 bases at its end and J loses 5 bases; junction bases beyond the gene matches: 8. The germline V gene (reference sequence) yields MNHEY for CDR1 and SMNVEV for CDR2. From its cysteine to its phenylalanine, the CDR3 spans 14 amino acids. The retained sequence is limited to the CDR3, 42 bases, with the frame set at the first base. This clone appeared a few times. The target of this receptor is not known. Base qualities are not provided; no much larger clone lies one nucleotide away.

The receptor comes from a human donor with active COVID-19. The donor label of this sample is uncertain. The sequenced sample was peripheral blood. The rearrangement joined TRBV27 to TRBJ2-5; the junction holds 7 bases that match TRBD2. The nucleotide sequence reads TGTGCCAGCAGTCCTCGGGGGGACCCCGAGACCCAGTACTTC. This is translated as CASSPRGDPETQYF.